What follows are 10 T cell receptor beta chains derived from one specimen sequenced in a study of chemoradiotherapy in HPV16-positive cancers. The assay was immunoSEQ multiplex PCR, and TCRdb's table has in-frame clones only and misses some. The sample yields several thousand clones, around 74% seen once. Sample collection was performed from a patient who underwent chemoradiotherapy. Receptor source: a human donor with HPV-associated anogenital cancer.

The chain links TRBV4-2 to TRBJ1-4, with D perhaps TRBD1 (6 bases). V dropped 0 bases and J dropped 5 bases, with 13 bases sitting between them. CDR3 length: 16 amino acids. Germline assignment: CDR1 LGHNA and CDR2 YNFKEQ. CDR3 DNA: TGTGCCAGCAGCCAAGATTACACAGGGATGAATGAAAAACTGTTTTTT. Protein: CASSQDYTGMNEKLFF.

This chain uses TRBV9 with TRBJ2-7; the D gene is possibly TRBD2 (5 bases). Per germline, CDR1 SGDLS and CDR2 YYNGEE. This CDR3 comprises 14 residues. V shed 2 bases and J shed 4 bases, with 13 bases lying between them. The CDR3 DNA sequence: TGTGCCAGCAGCGTCGGGAAGGGCGGGTACGAGCAGTACTTC. It specifies CASSVGKGGYEQYF.

The genes are TRBV13 and TRBJ1-4, with D unclear. V lost 0 bases and J 0 bases, leaving 2 bases between the germline ends. The length of the CDR3 is 14 residues. Germline CDR1 PRHDT, CDR2 FYEKMQ (reference sequence). CDR3 residues: CASSLGPTNEKLFF. The DNA for the CDR3 is TGTGCCAGCAGCTTAGGACCAACTAATGAAAAACTGTTTTTT.

The count of this clone is one. The chain joins TRBV2 to TRBJ1-1; no definite D call. V lost 7 bases, J lost 3 bases, and 15 bases lay in between. Germline V gene data show CDR1 as SNHLY and CDR2 as FYNNEI. The CDR3 totals 14 residues. The DNA for the CDR3 is TGTGCCAGCACTCAGGTTATCGCGGACACTGAAGCTTTCTTT. This codes for CASTQVIADTEAFF.

The chain employs TRBV21-1 and TRBJ1-3. TRBV21-1 is a pseudogene. The CDR3 contains 17 residues. CDR3 in amino acids: CASSKGFGRRKVNTIYF. CDR3 DNA sequence: TGTGCCAGCAGCAAAGGATTCGGCAGGAGGAAGGTAAACACCATATATTTT.

This clone was seen a handful of times. The CDR3 loop is CASSLGGPQTGNTIYF. CDR3 DNA: TGTGCCAGCAGCTTAGGAGGGCCCCAAACGGGAAACACCATATATTTT. The chain carries TRBV7-9 and TRBJ1-3; the D is unclear. V dropped 1 base and J dropped 4 bases, with 14 bases sitting between them. The germline CDR1 and CDR2 sequences are SEHNR and FQNEAQ (reference sequence). There are 16 residues in the CDR3.

The chain employs TRBV5-4 and TRBJ2-5; D not resolved. The CDR3 has 12 amino acids. CDR1 and CDR2 from the germline V gene are SGHNT and YYREEE (reference sequence). Trimming cost V 5 bases and J 0 bases, with 5 bases left between them. The CDR3 DNA follows: TGTGCCAGCAGTAGGGACCAAGAGACCCAGTACTTC. Its protein is CASSRDQETQYF. The whole variable domain, remainder taken from reference TRBV5-4 and TRBJ2-5, is ETGVTQSPTHLIKTRGQQVTLRCSSQSGHNTVSWYQQALGQGPQFIFQYYREEENGRGNFPPRFSGLQFPNYSSELNVNALELDDSALYLCASSRDQETQYFGPGTRLLVL.

V and J are TRBV30 and TRBJ1-5, with D uncertain. Trimming left V 0 bases short and J 6 bases short, with 6 bases between. CDR1 and CDR2 from the germline V gene are GTSNPN and SVGIG (reference sequence). CDR3 size: 12 residues. Here the CDR3 reads CAWSVPPQPQHF. In DNA, the CDR3 is TGTGCCTGGAGTGTACCCCCTCAGCCCCAGCATTTT.

V and J are TRBV7-2 and TRBJ1-1; no clear D. Trimming cost V 5 bases and J 1 base, with 5 bases left between them. Germline CDR1 is SGHTA and CDR2 is FQGNSA. The CDR3 length is 12 residues. CDR3 coding DNA: TGTGCCAGCAGCCAAACGAACACTGAAGCTTTCTTT. It encodes CASSQTNTEAFF.

The chain combines TRBV20-1 with TRBJ1-1; D is ambiguous. This CDR3 has 11 residues. Looked up from germline, CDR1 is DFQATT and CDR2 is SNEGSKA (reference sequence). Between the trimmed V and J ends, which lost 7 bases and 4 bases, there was a span of 10 bases. The CDR3 DNA follows: TGCAGTGGAGGTTTCGGCACTGAAGCTTTCTTT. This encodes CSGGFGTEAFF.